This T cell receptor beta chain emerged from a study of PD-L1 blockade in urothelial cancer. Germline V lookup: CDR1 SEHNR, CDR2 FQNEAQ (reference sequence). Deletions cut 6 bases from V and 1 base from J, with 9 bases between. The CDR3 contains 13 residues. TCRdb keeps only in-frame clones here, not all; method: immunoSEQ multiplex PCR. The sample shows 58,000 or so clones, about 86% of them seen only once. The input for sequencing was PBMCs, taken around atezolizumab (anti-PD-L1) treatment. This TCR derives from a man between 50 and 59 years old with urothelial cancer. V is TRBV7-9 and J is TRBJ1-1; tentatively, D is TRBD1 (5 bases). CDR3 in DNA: TGTGCCAGCAGGTCTACAGGGAACACTGAAGCTTTCTTT. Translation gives CASRSTGNTEAFF.